One sample yielded the 9 T cell receptor beta chains listed below, sequenced in a study of radiotherapy plus CTLA-4 blockade in lung cancer. Repertoires were generated with immunoSEQ multiplex PCR, while TCRdb's copy carries only in-frame clones and drops some. Of about 59,000 clones listed, approximately 68% were seen once; the top ten hold about 8.3%. The sequencing used peripheral blood, collected from a patient treated with radiotherapy plus ipilimumab. These receptors were collected from a human donor with non-small cell lung cancer whose response to radiotherapy plus ipilimumab could not be evaluated.

The V call is TRBV7-8, the J call TRBJ2-5; 8 positions agree with TRBD2. V trimming: 3 bases; J trimming: 6 bases; junction bases outside the gene matches: 9. This CDR3 is built from 15 residues. The germline gives CDR1 SGHVS, CDR2 FQNEAQ. The CDR3, as DNA: TGTGCCAGCAGCTTCGTGTCGGGGGGGAGGCAGACCCAGTACTTC. The encoded protein is CASSFVSGGRQTQYF. The complete variable domain, with remaining parts taken from reference TRBV7-8 and TRBJ2-5, reads GAGVSQSPRYKVAKRGQDVALRCDPISGHVSLFWYQQALGQGPEFLTYFQNEAQLDKSGLPSDRFFAERPEGSVSTLKIQRTQQEDSAVYLCASSFVSGGRQTQYFGPGTRLLVL.

The V gene is TRBV27, the J gene TRBJ1-5, with 9 bases matching TRBD1. Per the germline V gene, CDR1 is MNHEY and CDR2 is SMNVEV (reference sequence). V lost 10 bases and J lost 0; bases outside the gene matches: 4. The CDR3 contains 14 residues. The CDR3: CATGDRASNQPQHF. CDR3 bases: TGTGCCACAGGGGACAGGGCTAGCAATCAGCCCCAGCATTTT.

The CDR3 is CASTIRTLGYTF. CDR3 DNA: TGTGCCAGCACCATTAGGACACTTGGCTACACCTTC. This chain joins TRBV5-8 and TRBJ1-2; D possibly corresponds to TRBD1 (5 bases). With 6 bases removed from V and 7 bases from J, the gap between germline ends came to 13 bases. The CDR3 contains 12 residues. The germline V gene has CDR1 SGHTS and CDR2 YDEGEE.

A single count supports this clone. The V and J genes are TRBV5-1 and TRBJ1-2, with 7 bases identical to TRBD1. Germline CDR1 and CDR2: SGHRS and YFSETQ. V lost 4 bases to trimming and J lost 3 bases; unmatched junction nucleotides: 3. The CDR3 spans 13 residues. The DNA for the CDR3 is TGCGCCAGCAGCAGCGGACAGGACTATGGCTACACCTTC. It translates to CASSSGQDYGYTF. The full variable domain, in which reference TRBV5-1 and TRBJ1-2 provide the parts outside the CDR3, is KAGVTQTPRYLIKTRGQQVTLSCSPISGHRSVSWYQQTPGQGLQFLFEYFSETQRNKGNFPGRFSGRQFSNSRSEMNVSTLELGDSALYLCASSSGQDYGYTFGSGTRLTVV.

The rearrangement joins TRBV7-2 to TRBJ1-5; D gene ambiguous. V dropped 1 base and J dropped 9 bases, with 7 bases sitting between them. Germline V gives CDR1 SGHTA, CDR2 FQGNSA. CDR3 length: 12 amino acids. In nucleotides, the CDR3 is TGTGCCAGCAGCTTAGACAAGTCGCCCCAGCATTTT. Translation: CASSLDKSPQHF.

V is TRBV18 and J is TRBJ2-2; 8 bases align to TRBD1. The CDR3 covers 16 residues. J was trimmed by 3 bases and V by 3 bases; bases with no gene match: 6. Germline loops: CDR1 KGHSH, CDR2 LQKENI. CDR3 sequence reads: CASSPETGAYTGELFF. CDR3 DNA sequence: TGTGCCAGCTCACCTGAGACAGGGGCGTACACCGGGGAGCTGTTTTTT.

V and J are TRBV29-1 and TRBJ2-3; TRBD2 matches at 11 bases. V gave up 0 bases and J gave up 0 bases; unmatched junction bases: 8. CDR3 length: 18 amino acids. Germline V gene sequence: CDR1 SQVTM, CDR2 ANQGSEA. CDR3: CSVEDPSGGPLSTDTQYF. In nucleotides, the CDR3 is TGCAGCGTTGAAGATCCTAGCGGGGGGCCCTTGAGCACAGATACGCAGTATTTT.

This clone appeared a single time. The J gene is TRBJ1-6, the V gene TRBV11-2, with D possibly being TRBD1 (6 bases). The CDR3 extends over 18 amino acids. Looked up from germline, CDR1 is SGHAT and CDR2 is FQNNGV. Trimming cost V 1 base and J 1 base, with 14 bases left between them. The CDR3 nucleotides read TGTGCCAGCAGCTTAGTGTATGGTCAGGGGTCCTATAATTCACCCCTCCACTTT. This sequence encodes CASSLVYGQGSYNSPLHF.

In this sample, this clone turned up once. V usage is TRBV4-1 and J usage is TRBJ1-1; tentative D call: TRBD1 (5 bases). Trimming took off 1 base at V and 1 base at J, with 10 bases between the two ends. This CDR3 region has 15 residues. The germline gives CDR1 MGHRA, CDR2 YSYEKL. The CDR3 DNA reads TGCGCCAGCAGCCAAGGGGGACTAGGGAACACTGAAGCTTTCTTT. It codes for CASSQGGLGNTEAFF.